This T cell receptor beta chain was recorded in a study of graft-versus-host responses after intestinal transplantation. General observations from the study: GvH clones surfaced in recipient marrow, some emerging earlier in ileum or blood.

V lost 3 bases and J lost 4, with 15 bases in between. Per the germline V gene, CDR1 is MDHEN and CDR2 is SYDVKM. This CDR3 is 15 amino acids long. The repertoire was sequenced with immunoSEQ multiplex PCR; TCRdb's copy has only in-frame clones and lacks some. Of tens of thousands of clones listed, around 87% are singletons. Worth noting for this clone: Antigen unknown.

The receptor comes from a human donor who was the organ donor for an intestinal transplant. This rearrangement joins TRBV28 to TRBJ2-5, with TRBD2 as a possible D gene (6 bases). This specimen was unstimulated CD8+ T cells sorted from spleen or lymph node cells, taken before transplant. As DNA, the CDR3 is TGTGCCAGCAGTTTCGATGGGGGAGGTGGAGAGACCCAGTACTTC. Translating gives CASSFDGGGGETQYF.